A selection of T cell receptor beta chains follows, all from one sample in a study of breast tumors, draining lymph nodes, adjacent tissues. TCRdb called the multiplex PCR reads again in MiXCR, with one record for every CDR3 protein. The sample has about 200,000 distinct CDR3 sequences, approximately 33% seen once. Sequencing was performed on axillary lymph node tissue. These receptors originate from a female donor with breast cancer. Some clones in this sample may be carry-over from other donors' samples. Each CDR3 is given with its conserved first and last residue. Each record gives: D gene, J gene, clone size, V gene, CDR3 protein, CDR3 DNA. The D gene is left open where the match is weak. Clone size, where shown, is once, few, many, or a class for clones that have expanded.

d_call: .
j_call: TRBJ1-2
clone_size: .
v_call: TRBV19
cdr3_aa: CASSTTGGGTGYGYTF
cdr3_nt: TGTGCCAGTAGTACAACGGGGGGAGGTACTGGCTATGGCTACACCTTC

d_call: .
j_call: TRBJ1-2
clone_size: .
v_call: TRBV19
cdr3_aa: CASSIRGGAHGYTF
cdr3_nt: TGTGCCAGTAGTATTAGGGGGGGCGCTCATGGCTACACCTTC

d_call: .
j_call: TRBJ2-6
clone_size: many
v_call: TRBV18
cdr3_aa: CASSPRTTRGANVLTF
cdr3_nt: TGTGCCAGCTCACCTCGGACCACTAGAGGGGCCAACGTCCTGACTTTC

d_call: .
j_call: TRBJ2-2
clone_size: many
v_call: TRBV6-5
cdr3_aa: CASSYQGIGELFF
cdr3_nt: TGTGCCAGCAGTTACCAAGGAATCGGGGAGCTGTTTTTT

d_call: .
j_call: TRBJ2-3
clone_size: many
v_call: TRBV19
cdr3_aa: CASRVGGRTDTQYF
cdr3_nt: TGTGCCAGTAGGGTGGGGGGCCGCACAGATACGCAGTATTTT

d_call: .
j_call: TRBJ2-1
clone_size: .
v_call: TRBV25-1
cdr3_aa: CASICSARRHRDRGRNEQFF
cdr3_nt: .

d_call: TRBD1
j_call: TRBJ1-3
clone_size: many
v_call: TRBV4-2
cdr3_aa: CASSQARGYGNTIYF
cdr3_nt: TGTGCCAGCAGCCAAGCCAGGGGGTACGGAAACACCATATATTTT

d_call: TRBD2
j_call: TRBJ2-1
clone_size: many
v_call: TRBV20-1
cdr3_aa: CSAKTSGGYNEQFF
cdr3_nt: TGCAGTGCTAAGACTAGCGGGGGATACAATGAGCAGTTCTTC

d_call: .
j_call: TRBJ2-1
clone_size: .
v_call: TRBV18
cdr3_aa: CASSPQTGHFNNEQFF
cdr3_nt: TGTGCCAGCTCACCCCAGACGGGACACTTTAACAATGAGCAGTTCTTC

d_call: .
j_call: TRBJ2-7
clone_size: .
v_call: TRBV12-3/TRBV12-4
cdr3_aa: CASSFSGSVSYEQYF
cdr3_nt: TGTGCCAGCAGTTTTTCCGGGAGCGTCTCCTACGAGCAGTACTTC

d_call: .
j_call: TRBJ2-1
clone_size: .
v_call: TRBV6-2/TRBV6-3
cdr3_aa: CASSHPGHHYNEQFF
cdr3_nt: TGTGCCAGCAGCCACCCGGGACACCACTACAATGAGCAGTTCTTC

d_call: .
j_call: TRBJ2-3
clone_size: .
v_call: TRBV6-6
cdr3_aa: CASRAPGPDTQYF
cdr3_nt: TGTGCCAGCAGAGCCCCGGGACCCGATACGCAGTATTTT

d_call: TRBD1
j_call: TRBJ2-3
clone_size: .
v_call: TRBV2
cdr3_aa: CASRGTGVGITDTQYF
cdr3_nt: TGTGCCAGCAGGGGGACAGGGGTGGGAATCACAGATACGCAGTATTTT

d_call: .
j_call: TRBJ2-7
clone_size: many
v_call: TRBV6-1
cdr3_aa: CASSEAGGVLPYEQYF
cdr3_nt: TGTGCCAGCAGTGAAGCGGGAGGAGTTCTCCCCTACGAGCAGTACTTC

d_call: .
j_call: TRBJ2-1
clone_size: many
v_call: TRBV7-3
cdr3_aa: CASSSPSRLEQFF
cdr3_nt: TGTGCCAGCAGCTCCCCCTCGCGGCTCGAGCAGTTCTTC

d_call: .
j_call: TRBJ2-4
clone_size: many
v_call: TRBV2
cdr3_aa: CASSRDPQAKNIQYF
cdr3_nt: TGTGCCAGCAGTAGGGACCCCCAAGCCAAAAACATTCAGTACTTC

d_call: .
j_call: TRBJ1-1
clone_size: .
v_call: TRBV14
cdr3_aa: CASSQDAGEAFF
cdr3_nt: TGTGCCAGCAGCCAAGACGCAGGGGAAGCTTTCTTT

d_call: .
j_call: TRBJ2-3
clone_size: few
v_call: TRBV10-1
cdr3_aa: CASSLISTDTQYF
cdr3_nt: TGCGCCAGCAGCCTGATTTCAACAGATACGCAGTATTTT

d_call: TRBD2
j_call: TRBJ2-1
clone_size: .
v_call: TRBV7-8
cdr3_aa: CARDRLAGGLGEQFF
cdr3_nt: TGTGCTAGAGATCGGCTAGCGGGGGGCCTCGGTGAGCAGTTCTTC

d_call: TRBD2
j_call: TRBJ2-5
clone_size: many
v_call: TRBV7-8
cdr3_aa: CASSRIAGALYQEPQYF
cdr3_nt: TGTGCCAGCAGCCGGATAGCGGGGGCCCTGTACCAAGAGCCCCAGTACTTC

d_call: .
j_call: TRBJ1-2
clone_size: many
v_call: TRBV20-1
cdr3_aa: CSARDRKGPALGGYTF
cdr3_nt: TGCAGTGCTAGAGATCGTAAGGGCCCGGCCCTTGGAGGCTACACCTTC

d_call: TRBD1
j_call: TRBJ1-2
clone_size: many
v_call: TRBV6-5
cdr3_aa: CASSRGQGTYGYTF
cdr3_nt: TGTGCCAGCAGCCGGGGACAGGGAACGTATGGCTACACCTTC

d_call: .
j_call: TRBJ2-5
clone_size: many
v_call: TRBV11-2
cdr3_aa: CASSPEVLPQETQYF
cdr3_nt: TGTGCCAGCAGCCCGGAGGTCCTCCCCCAGGAGACCCAGTACTTC

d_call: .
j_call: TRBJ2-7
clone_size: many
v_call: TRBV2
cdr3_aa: CASSGESHEQYF
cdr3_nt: TGTGCCAGCAGTGGAGAATCCCACGAGCAGTACTTC

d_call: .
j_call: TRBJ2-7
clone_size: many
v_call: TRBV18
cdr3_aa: CASSPSGTPSLDEQYF
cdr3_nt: TGTGCCAGCTCACCATCCGGGACTCCTTCCCTTGACGAGCAGTACTTC

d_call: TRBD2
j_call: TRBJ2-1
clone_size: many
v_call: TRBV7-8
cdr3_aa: CASSWGTSGDEQFF
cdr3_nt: TGTGCCAGCAGCTGGGGGACTAGTGGTGATGAGCAGTTCTTC